The entry that follows covers one T cell receptor (beta chain) sequence. The antigen it binds to is not known. One base away there is no much larger clone; base qualities are not given. High-throughput TCR beta sequencing profiled peripheral blood CD8+ and CD4+ T cells from healthy donors, Susac syndrome patients and multiple sclerosis patients. Recently defined diagnostic criteria for definite or probable disease were met by the Susac syndrome patients. Bulk CD8+ and CD4+ T cells were purified by magnetic negative isolation, while CD8+ TEMRA cells were enriched using FACS. Blood was drawn into EDTA tubes, processed within 24 hours, and PBMCs were isolated by density gradient centrifugation. PBMCs destined for TCR sequencing were cryopreserved in liquid nitrogen and later thawed in a 37 °C water bath. Purity of sorted or isolated CD4+, CD8+ and CD8+ TEMRA cells was at least 90%. This sample is drawn from a study of CD8 T cells in Susac syndrome (dated by TCRdb to the late 2010s). In the study overall: Of the Susac syndrome patients who were sequenced, roughly 8 were in clinical remission while 5 or 6 had clinically active disease. At blood withdrawal, Susac syndrome patients were therapy-naive, treated with corticosteroids (with IVIg additionally given to some), or treated with IVIg alone. The study used repertoire sequencing to test whether antigen drove CD8+ T cell activation and differentiation in Susac syndrome.

RNA was extracted using the RNeasy kit, and roughly 0.5 to 1 ug of the RNA was reverse transcribed with random hexamers. TCR beta CDR3 regions were amplified with the immunoSEQ multiplex PCR assay covering 54 Vbeta and 13 Jbeta segments. To correct PCR amplification bias, a synthetic template baseline was used for both primer optimization and computational correction. The study's own analysis went as follows. Reads were annotated to V, D and J genes according to IMGT and were analyzed with immunoSEQ Analyzer, with only productive sequences retained. To calculate clonality, Shannon entropy was normalized by log2 of the number of productive unique sequences and then subtracted from one. For each patient and control, public and private clones were evaluated within the 100 most prevalent clones. Susac-specific clones were defined as absent from healthy and MS cohorts, 800 to 1,200 published viral clones and other ImmuneACCESS disease sequences. In TCRdb, the public reads were trimmed at Q25 with fastp and aligned with MiXCR, with productive beta chains retained. Rows matching on CDR3 protein sequence are summarized as one entry with the most common DNA and genes. It is TCRdb's table, rather than the study itself, that gives the V and J calls and clone size. The sample table shows about 240,000 distinct CDR3 sequences, and roughly 95% are seen once. Of the sample, approximately 0.094% falls within the top ten clones.

Results the study describes overall, beyond this receptor: In the CD4+ T cell repertoire of Susac syndrome patients, clonal expansion was not detected. The TCR sequencing and HLA analysis was acknowledged to have included a relatively small number of individuals.

Relative to germline, V is 6 bases shorter and J is 5 bases shorter, with 13 bases between their ends. From the germline V gene (reference sequence), CDR1 is LGHDT and CDR2 is YNNKEL. Reading from cysteine to phenylalanine, the CDR3 counts 13 amino acids. Only the CDR3 DNA is retained, 39 bases long and in frame from the first base. Sequenced material: CD4+ T cells from PBMCs. The clonotype comes from a human donor with Susac syndrome. The chain couples TRBV3-1 to TRBJ2-5, with TRBD1 perhaps the D gene, on 7 matching bases. The CDR3 reads CASSQTGRETQYF. The DNA sequence is as follows: TGTGCCAGCAGTCAGACAGGGAGGGAGACCCAGTACTTC.